This is a list of T cell receptor beta chains from one sample in a study of T cells in Graves' hyperthyroidism and ophthalmopathy. TCRdb re-called the multiplex PCR reads through MiXCR, storing one row per CDR3 protein. The top ten hold 9.5% to 12% of the sample, which has over 300,000 distinct CDR3 sequences, about 15% seen once. Sequenced input: blood. These receptors all come from an older woman with Graves' hyperthyroidism. Each CDR3 is given with its conserved first and last residue. D genes are given only for firm matches. Where a row states a size, it is once, few, many or the class of an expanded clone; other rows omit it.

DNA	CDR3	size	V	J	D
TGTGCCAGCAGTTACTCGGGTCGGCCCACAGATACGCAGTATTTT	CASSYSGRPTDTQYF	-	TRBV6-5	TRBJ2-3	-
TGTGCCAGCAGCTTGAGTGCAGCGGGAGTGTTGACAGATACGCAGTATTTT	CASSLSAAGVLTDTQYF	many	TRBV5-8	TRBJ2-3	TRBD2
TGTGCCAGCAGCCCAATGGGCGGGAGGGTGGATGAGCAGTTCTTC	CASSPMGGRVDEQFF	many	TRBV5-8	TRBJ2-1	TRBD2
TGTGCCACCAGTGACCCGCTCGACTTGAGCTCCTACAATGAGCAGTTCTTC	CATSDPLDLSSYNEQFF	many	TRBV24-1	TRBJ2-1	-
TGTGCCAGCAATTTAGCCGGGGCTGGAAACACCATATATTTT	CASNLAGAGNTIYF	many	TRBV27	TRBJ1-3	-
TGTGCCAGCAGCCCTCACACGCAAGAGACCCAGTACTTC	CASSPHTQETQYF	many	TRBV7-2	TRBJ2-5	-
TGTGCCAGCAGCTTAGTCGTGTCGGTAGGGCTCGACACTGAAGCTTTCTTT	CASSLVVSVGLDTEAFF	-	TRBV11-2	TRBJ1-1	-
TGTGCCAGCAGTCCACTTGGGACTGAAGCTTTCTTT	CASSPLGTEAFF	many	TRBV11-3	TRBJ1-1	-
TGTGCCAGTAGTATAGACCCCACCAAGGGGAGGGCTATCAATGAGCAGTTCTTC	CASSIDPTKGRAINEQFF	few	TRBV19	TRBJ2-1	TRBD2
TGCAGTGCTACAGGGGGCGCGGGTGAGCAGTACTTC	CSATGGAGEQYF	many	TRBV20-1	TRBJ2-7	TRBD1
TGTGCCAGCAGTCGTACACAGGGTAAAGGGGGGGAGACCCAGTACTTC	CASSRTQGKGGETQYF	many	TRBV12-3/TRBV12-4	TRBJ2-5	-
TGTGCCAGCAGTTACTCGACCCCTAAAAACACCGGGGAGCTGTTTTTT	CASSYSTPKNTGELFF	few	TRBV6-6	TRBJ2-2	-
TGTGCCACCAGCCTCCCGGGACAGGGGTTGCACGAGCAGTACTTC	CATSLPGQGLHEQYF	few	TRBV15	TRBJ2-7	TRBD1
TGTGCCAGCAGCCTCTTTAGCGGGAGCGACTACGAGCAGTACTTC	CASSLFSGSDYEQYF	many	TRBV12-3/TRBV12-4	TRBJ2-7	TRBD2
TGTGCCAGCAGTTACGGGAGCCCGAGCACCGGGGAGCTGTTTTTT	CASSYGSPSTGELFF	many	TRBV6-6	TRBJ2-2	-
TGTGCCAGCAGGCCAGTCTTAGGCCCTTATGGCTACACCTTC	CASRPVLGPYGYTF	many	TRBV6-1	TRBJ1-2	-
TGTGCCAGCAGTTCCCCGTTGACAGACAATGAGCAGTTCTTC	CASSSPLTDNEQFF	many	TRBV27	TRBJ2-1	-
TGTGCCAGCAGCGGGGAGGGTTCGGAAAAACTGTTTTTT	CASSGEGSEKLFF	few	TRBV5-6	TRBJ1-4	-
TGTGCCACCAGTGATAACAGGGAAGCTTTCTTT	CATSDNREAFF	many	TRBV24-1	TRBJ1-1	-
TGTGCCAGCAGTGAGGGGAACACTGAAGCTTTCTTT	CASSEGNTEAFF	many	TRBV6-1	TRBJ1-1	-
TGCACCAGCAGCCTCCGAGGGCTAGCCAAAAACATTCAGTACTTC	CTSSLRGLAKNIQYF	few	TRBV4-1	TRBJ2-4	-
TGTGCCAGCAGCTTAAATGCCGTCGGGGAGAACACCGGGGAGCTGTTTTTT	CASSLNAVGENTGELFF	-	TRBV11-2	TRBJ2-2	-
TGTGCCAGCAGCTTAGCTAAACTTGGACAGGGGGCAAACACCGGGGAGCTGTTTTTT	CASSLAKLGQGANTGELFF	many	TRBV11-2	TRBJ2-2	TRBD1
TGCAGCGTCACGGTGGTGGATTTAGCCTATAGCTCCTACGAGCAGTACTTC	CSVTVVDLAYSSYEQYF	many	TRBV29-1	TRBJ2-7	-
TGTGCCAGCAGCTTCCCGGGACAACCCTACAATGAGCAGTTCTTC	CASSFPGQPYNEQFF	many	TRBV7-2	TRBJ2-1	-
TGTGCCACCAGTAGTATGGACTATGGCTACACCTTC	CATSSMDYGYTF	few	TRBV24-1	TRBJ1-2	-
TGCGCCAGCAGCTTCGGCCGGACTAGCGGGAGTTACGAGCAGTACTTC	CASSFGRTSGSYEQYF	-	TRBV5-1	TRBJ2-7	TRBD2
TGTGCTAGCAGCAAGCTTTCTGGGGGTAGCGGCATCTACAATGAGCAGTTCTTC	CASSKLSGGSGIYNEQFF	few	TRBV7-7	TRBJ2-1	-
TGTGCCAGCAGTGCAGAACAGACAGGGAAGTATTCAGATACGCAGTATTTT	CASSAEQTGKYSDTQYF	many	TRBV28	TRBJ2-3	TRBD1
TGTGCCGGGGGGGGTGCTAGCGGGGAGGATACGCAGTATTTT	CAGGGASGEDTQYF	many	TRBV30	TRBJ2-3	TRBD2
TGTGCCAGCAGTGGCCCGACTAGCGGGGTGGCCTGGGAGCTGTTTTTT	CASSGPTSGVAWELFF	few	TRBV6-1	TRBJ2-2	TRBD2
TGCGCCAGCAGCTCCGGGACAGGGGACACAGATACGCAGTATTTT	CASSSGTGDTDTQYF	few	TRBV5-1	TRBJ2-3	TRBD1
TGTGCCAGCAGCGACACCCTCTATGGCTACACCTTC	CASSDTLYGYTF	many	TRBV28	TRBJ1-2	-
TGTGCCATCAGTCGACAGGGGACCGACAATGAGCAGTTCTTC	CAISRQGTDNEQFF	many	TRBV10-3	TRBJ2-1	TRBD1
TGTGCCAGCACCCCGACAGGTCTCTGGGCCAACGTCCTGACTTTC	CASTPTGLWANVLTF	many	TRBV2	TRBJ2-6	-
TGTGCCAGCAGTTACGGTCAGGGGAATGAGCAGTTCTTC	CASSYGQGNEQFF	few	TRBV6-2/TRBV6-3	TRBJ2-1	-
TGTGCCAGCAGCTTAGTACAGGGCGGTGCCGGGGAGCTGTTTTTT	CASSLVQGGAGELFF	many	TRBV7-3	TRBJ2-2	-
TGTGCCACCAGTGATTTGGTCGAGCAGTACTTC	CATSDLVEQYF	many	TRBV24-1	TRBJ2-7	-
TGTGCCAGTGTGCCGGGACAGGGCTGGTCGAACACCATATATTTT	CASVPGQGWSNTIYF	-	TRBV19	TRBJ1-3	TRBD1
TGTGCCACCAACTCCGGGACAGAGAAGTACGAGCAGTACTTC	CATNSGTEKYEQYF	-	TRBV24-1	TRBJ2-7	TRBD1
TGTGCCAGTAGTAGGCCCCTAGCGGGGAGAGTCTACAATGAGCAGTTCTTC	CASSRPLAGRVYNEQFF	many	TRBV19	TRBJ2-1	TRBD2
TGTGCCATCCTTACCCACCGGGACAGGGTATTCCGAGCGGGAGTTTACAATGAGCAGTTCTTC	CAILTHRDRVFRAGVYNEQFF	-	TRBV6-1	TRBJ2-1	-
TGTGCCAGCAGTTTAAAGGGGGAATGGGGCAGGGTGGTCTACAATGAGCAGTTCTTC	CASSLKGEWGRVVYNEQFF	many	TRBV27	TRBJ2-1	-
TGTGCCAGCAGCCCTGGGCTAGCAGACTACAATGAGCAGTTCTTC	CASSPGLADYNEQFF	many	TRBV9	TRBJ2-1	-
TGCAGTGCTAGAGAAGTCCCACGGGACATCTCATACTTC	CSAREVPRDISYF	many	TRBV20-1	TRBJ2-5	-
TGTGCCAGCAGCCAAGAACTAAGCTCCTACAATGAGCAGTTCTTC	CASSQELSSYNEQFF	many	TRBV3-1	TRBJ2-1	-
TGCAGCATCCCAAGTTGGGGAGGGGTGAGCAATGAGCAGTTCTTC	CSIPSWGGVSNEQFF	many	TRBV29-1	TRBJ2-1	TRBD2
TGTGCCACCAGCAGAGATCCGGGGGTCAACAATGAGCAGTTCTTC	CATSRDPGVNNEQFF	many	TRBV15	TRBJ2-1	-
TGTGCCTGGAGTGTTCCCCGGCGGGAGCTAAGCGGGGAGCTGTTTTTT	CAWSVPRRELSGELFF	many	TRBV30	TRBJ2-2	TRBD2
TGTGCCAGCAGTTTAATGACAGGGAATCAGCCCCAGCATTTT	CASSLMTGNQPQHF	many	TRBV28	TRBJ1-5	TRBD1
TGCGCCAGCAGTCCCAAGGTCTGGCCAGATACGCAGTATTTT	CASSPKVWPDTQYF	many	TRBV5-1	TRBJ2-3	-
TGTGCCAGCAGCACCGGGACAGGGTGGACCAGCACAGATACGCAGTATTTT	CASSTGTGWTSTDTQYF	few	TRBV11-2	TRBJ2-3	TRBD1